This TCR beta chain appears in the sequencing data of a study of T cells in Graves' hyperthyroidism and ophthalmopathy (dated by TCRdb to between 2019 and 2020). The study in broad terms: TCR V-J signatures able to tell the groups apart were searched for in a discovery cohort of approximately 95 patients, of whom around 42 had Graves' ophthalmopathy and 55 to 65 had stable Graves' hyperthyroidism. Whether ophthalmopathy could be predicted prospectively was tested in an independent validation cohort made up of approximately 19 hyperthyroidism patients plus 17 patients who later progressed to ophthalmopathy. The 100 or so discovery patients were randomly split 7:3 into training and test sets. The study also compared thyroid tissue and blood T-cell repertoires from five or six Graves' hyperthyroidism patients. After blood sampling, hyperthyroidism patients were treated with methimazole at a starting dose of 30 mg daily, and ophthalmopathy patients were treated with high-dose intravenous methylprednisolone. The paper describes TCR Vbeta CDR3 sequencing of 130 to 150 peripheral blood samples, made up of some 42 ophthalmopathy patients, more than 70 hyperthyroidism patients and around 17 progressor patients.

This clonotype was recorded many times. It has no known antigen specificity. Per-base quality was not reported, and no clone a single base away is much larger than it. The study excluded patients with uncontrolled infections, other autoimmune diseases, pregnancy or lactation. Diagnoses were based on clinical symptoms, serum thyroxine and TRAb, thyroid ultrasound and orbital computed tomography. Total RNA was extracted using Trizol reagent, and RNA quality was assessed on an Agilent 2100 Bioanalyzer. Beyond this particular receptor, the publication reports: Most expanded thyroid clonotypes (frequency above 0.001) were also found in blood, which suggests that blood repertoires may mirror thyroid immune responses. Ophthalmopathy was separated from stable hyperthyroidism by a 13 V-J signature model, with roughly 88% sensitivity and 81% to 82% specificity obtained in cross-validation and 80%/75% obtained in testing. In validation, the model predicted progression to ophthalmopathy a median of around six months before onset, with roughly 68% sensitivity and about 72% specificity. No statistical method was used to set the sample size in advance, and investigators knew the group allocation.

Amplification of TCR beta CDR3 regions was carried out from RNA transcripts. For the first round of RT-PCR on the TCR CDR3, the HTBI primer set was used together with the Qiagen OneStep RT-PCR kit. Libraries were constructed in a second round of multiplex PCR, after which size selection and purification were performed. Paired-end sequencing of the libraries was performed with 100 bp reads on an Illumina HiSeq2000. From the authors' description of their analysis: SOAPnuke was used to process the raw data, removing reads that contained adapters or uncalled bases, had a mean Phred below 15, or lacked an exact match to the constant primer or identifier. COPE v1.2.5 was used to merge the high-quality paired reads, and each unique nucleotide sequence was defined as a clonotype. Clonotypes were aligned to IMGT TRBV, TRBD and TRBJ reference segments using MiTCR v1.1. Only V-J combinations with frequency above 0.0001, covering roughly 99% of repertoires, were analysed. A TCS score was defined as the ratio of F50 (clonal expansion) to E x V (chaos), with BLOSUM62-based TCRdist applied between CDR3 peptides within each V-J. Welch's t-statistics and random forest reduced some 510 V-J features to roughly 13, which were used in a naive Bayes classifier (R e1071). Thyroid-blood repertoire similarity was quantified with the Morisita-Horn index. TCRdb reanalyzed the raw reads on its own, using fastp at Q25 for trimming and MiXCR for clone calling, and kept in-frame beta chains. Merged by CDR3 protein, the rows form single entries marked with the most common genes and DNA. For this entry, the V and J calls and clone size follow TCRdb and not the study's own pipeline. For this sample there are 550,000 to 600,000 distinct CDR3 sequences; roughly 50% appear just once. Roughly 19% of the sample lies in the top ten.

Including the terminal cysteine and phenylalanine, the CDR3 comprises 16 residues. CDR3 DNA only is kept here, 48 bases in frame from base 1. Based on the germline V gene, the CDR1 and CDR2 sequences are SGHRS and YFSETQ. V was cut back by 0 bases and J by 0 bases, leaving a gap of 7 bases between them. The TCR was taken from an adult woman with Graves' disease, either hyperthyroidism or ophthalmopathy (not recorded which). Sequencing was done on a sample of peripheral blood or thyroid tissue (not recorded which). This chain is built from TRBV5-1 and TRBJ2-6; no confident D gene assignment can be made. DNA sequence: TGCGCCAGCAGCTTGGGGGCTGGCTCTGGGGCCAACGTCCTGACTTTC. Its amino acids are CASSLGAGSGANVLTF.